Each of the 11 T cell receptor beta chains below was sequenced from the same sample in a study of response to subunit inactivated influenza vaccine. TCRdb re-called the RT-PCR reads with MiXCR, one entry per CDR3 protein. Counted here are about 580,000 distinct CDR3 sequences, 14% occurring once; the ten biggest clones make up roughly 10%. The sample consisted of PBMCs from blood, taken 11 to 12 days after vaccination. The receptors shown here come from a man in his fifties or sixties who received an inactivated influenza vaccine.

There are many counts of this clonotype. The chain is built from TRBV6-2 or TRBV6-3 and TRBJ2-7; TRBD1 matches at 10 bases. From germline, CDR1 is MNHEY and CDR2 SVGEGT. The CDR3 spans 13 residues. The junction had 3 bases not matched to a gene; V was cut back by 7 bases and J by 3 bases. This CDR3 reads CASTRDRGYEQYF. DNA for the CDR3: TGTGCCAGCACCCGGGACAGGGGCTACGAGCAGTACTTC.

Here the CDR3 reads CASSSRLPPINEQFF. The CDR3 DNA sequence: TGTGCCAGCAGCTCCCGGCTCCCCCCTATCAATGAGCAGTTCTTC. The gene calls are TRBV7-2 and TRBJ2-1; D ambiguous. V was trimmed by 4 bases and J by 6 bases, leaving 16 bases between them. The germline V gene encodes CDR1 SGHTA and CDR2 FQGNSA. This CDR3 region has 15 residues.

The chain uses TRBV4-1 and TRBJ2-7, with D possibly being TRBD1 (6 bases). The CDR3 spans 14 residues. The V end lost 0 bases, the J end lost 3 bases, and 9 bases lay between the germline ends. Germline V CDR1 and CDR2: MGHRA, YSYEKL. For the CDR3, the DNA is TGCGCCAGCAGCCAAGAACAGGGCCGCTACGAGCAGTACTTC. The encoded protein is CASSQEQGRYEQYF.

The V and J genes are TRBV28 and TRBJ1-5; 7 nucleotides align to TRBD1. The CDR3 loop spans 16 amino acids. Per germline, CDR1 MDHEN and CDR2 SYDVKM. Trimming took 6 bases from V and 2 from J; bases not matched to a gene: 10. CDR3 coding DNA: TGTGCCAGCAGCATAACAACGACAGGGCGCAATCAGCCCCAGCATTTT. Encoded protein: CASSITTTGRNQPQHF.

This clonotype was picked up a small number of times. The chain combines TRBV24-1 with TRBJ1-5, with D unclear. Trimming shortened V by 7 bases and J by 1 base, and 10 bases separated the two germline ends. The CDR3 consists of 14 residues. Per germline, CDR1 KGHDR and CDR2 SFDVKD. The chain's CDR3 is CATSSGVSNQPQHF. DNA for the CDR3: TGTGCCACCAGCTCAGGTGTCAGCAATCAGCCCCAGCATTTT.

J is TRBJ2-7 and V is TRBV20-1, with TRBD1 identical over 10 bases. The germline V gene encodes CDR1 DFQATT and CDR2 SNEGSKA (reference sequence). This CDR3 has 14 residues. V shed 5 bases and J 6 bases; nucleotides not matched to a gene: 10. CDR3 protein: CSASRTGGFAEQYF. The CDR3 nucleotides are TGCAGTGCTTCGCGGACAGGGGGTTTCGCCGAGCAGTACTTC.

The chain couples TRBV7-6 to TRBJ1-5; D uncertain. CDR1 is SGHVS and CDR2 is FNYEAQ in the germline V gene. The CDR3 runs to 16 residues. Trimming shortened V by 2 bases and J by 2 bases, and 13 bases separated the two germline ends. This chain's CDR3 is CASSLPINPGNQPQHF. Written as DNA, the CDR3 is TGTGCCAGCAGCTTACCCATCAACCCGGGCAATCAGCCCCAGCATTTT.

V is TRBV12-3 or TRBV12-4 and J is TRBJ1-3; D may be TRBD1 (6 bases). The CDR3 is 15 amino acids. The V end lost 7 bases, the J end lost 4 bases, and 17 bases lay between the germline ends. Here the CDR3 DNA reads TGTGCCAGCACCTTGACAGGCGTCTCCGGAAACACCATATATTTT. Translated, it gives CASTLTGVSGNTIYF.

There are many counts of this clonotype. The gene calls are TRBV5-1 and TRBJ1-1, with TRBD1 matching 7 bases. Germline values: CDR1 SGHRS, CDR2 YFSETQ. V trimming: 3 bases; J trimming: 4 bases; junction bases outside the gene matches: 6. The CDR3 extends over 14 amino acids. The chain's CDR3 is CASSSGNRGTEAFF. DNA for the CDR3: TGCGCCAGCAGCTCGGGGAACAGGGGCACTGAAGCTTTCTTT.

The J gene is TRBJ2-1, the V gene TRBV24-1; the match to TRBD2 covers 15 bases. Trimming cost V 5 bases and J 9 bases; bases outside gene matches: 7. The germline CDR1 and CDR2 sequences are KGHDR and SFDVKD. This CDR3 spans 16 amino acids. This chain's CDR3 is CATSAPGLAGGREQFF. The CDR3, as DNA: TGTGCCACCAGTGCCCCCGGACTAGCGGGGGGGCGTGAGCAGTTCTTC.

This clonotype was observed a handful of times. The chain couples TRBV29-1 to TRBJ2-7; the D call may be TRBD1 or TRBD2 (5 bases each). CDR3 length equals 16 residues. V was clipped by 1 base and J by 5 bases, with 21 bases between them. From germline, CDR1 is SQVTM and CDR2 ANQGSEA. CDR3: CSVEVGLSRAGHEQYF. The CDR3, as DNA: TGCAGCGTTGAAGTTGGGTTGAGCAGGGCGGGCCACGAGCAGTACTTC.